This is a list of T cell receptor beta chains from one sample in a study of blood T cell repertoires in COVID-19. The protocol was immunoSEQ multiplex PCR, while the TCRdb copy is restricted to in-frame clones and leaves out a portion. The sample yields 240,000 or so clones, roughly 86% seen once. The sample taken for sequencing was peripheral blood. The receptors were gathered from a woman between 25 and 40 years old who had recovered from COVID-19. Each CDR3 is given with its conserved first and last residue. D genes are given only for firm matches. Only part of the rows carry a size: once, few, many, or a class if the clone is expanded.

d_call: NA
v_call: TRBV20-1
clone_size: once
j_call: TRBJ2-3
cdr3_nt: TGCAGTGCTAGTCCGGAGAACACAGATACGCAGTATTTT
cdr3_aa: CSASPENTDTQYF

d_call: NA
v_call: TRBV6-5
clone_size: NA
j_call: TRBJ2-2
cdr3_nt: TGTGCCAGCACCCTCAGGGGTTCCGGGGAGCTGTTTTTT
cdr3_aa: CASTLRGSGELFF

d_call: NA
v_call: TRBV7-9
clone_size: NA
j_call: TRBJ1-4
cdr3_nt: TGTGCCAGCAGCCCAATACAGGGAACTAATGAAAAACTGTTTTTT
cdr3_aa: CASSPIQGTNEKLFF

d_call: NA
v_call: TRBV11-2
clone_size: NA
j_call: TRBJ1-4
cdr3_nt: TGTGCCAGCAGCACTCACCCAACTAATGAAAAACTGTTTTTT
cdr3_aa: CASSTHPTNEKLFF

d_call: TRBD1
v_call: TRBV2
clone_size: once
j_call: TRBJ2-3
cdr3_nt: TGTGCCAGCAGTGAAACAGACAGGGGGGGGAAACGCACAGATACGCAGTATTTT
cdr3_aa: CASSETDRGGKRTDTQYF

d_call: TRBD2
v_call: TRBV6-1
clone_size: NA
j_call: TRBJ2-3
cdr3_nt: TGTGCCAGCAGTGTTGGGGCGGGGGGTAGTACAGATACGCAGTATTTT
cdr3_aa: CASSVGAGGSTDTQYF

d_call: TRBD1
v_call: TRBV5-1
clone_size: NA
j_call: TRBJ2-3
cdr3_nt: TGCGCCAGCAGCCCCGACAGGGTCGGCACAGATACGCAGTATTTT
cdr3_aa: CASSPDRVGTDTQYF

d_call: NA
v_call: TRBV19
clone_size: NA
j_call: TRBJ1-2
cdr3_nt: TGTGCCAGTAGTATAGTCAGAGACAGACGATATGGCTACACCTTC
cdr3_aa: CASSIVRDRRYGYTF

d_call: NA
v_call: TRBV3-1/TRBV3-2
clone_size: once
j_call: TRBJ2-3
cdr3_nt: TGTGCCAGCAGCCTCCAAGAAGGGGCAGATACGCAGTATTTT
cdr3_aa: CASSLQEGADTQYF

d_call: NA
v_call: TRBV4-3
clone_size: NA
j_call: TRBJ1-3
cdr3_nt: TGCGCCAGCAGCCAAGATACCGAGTCTGGAAACACCATATATTTT
cdr3_aa: CASSQDTESGNTIYF

d_call: NA
v_call: TRBV18
clone_size: NA
j_call: TRBJ1-1
cdr3_nt: TGTGCCAGCTCACCACAGTACGGGGGTACTGAAGCTTTCTTT
cdr3_aa: CASSPQYGGTEAFF

d_call: TRBD2
v_call: TRBV6-5
clone_size: NA
j_call: TRBJ2-3
cdr3_nt: TGTGCCGTTATGCGGGGGGATAGCACAGATACGCAGTATTTT
cdr3_aa: CAVMRGDSTDTQYF

d_call: NA
v_call: TRBV5-1
clone_size: NA
j_call: TRBJ2-1
cdr3_nt: TGCGCCAGCAGCGGAGGTGCAGGGGGAGGTGAGGACAATGAGCAGTTCTTC
cdr3_aa: CASSGGAGGGEDNEQFF

d_call: NA
v_call: TRBV11-2
clone_size: NA
j_call: TRBJ2-7
cdr3_nt: TGTGCCAGCAGCGTTAGCTACGAGCAGTACTTC
cdr3_aa: CASSVSYEQYF

d_call: NA
v_call: TRBV12-3/TRBV12-4
clone_size: few
j_call: TRBJ1-2
cdr3_nt: TGTGCCAGCAGCTATGACAACCTCTATGGCTACACCTTC
cdr3_aa: CASSYDNLYGYTF

d_call: NA
v_call: TRBV24-1
clone_size: NA
j_call: TRBJ2-1
cdr3_nt: TGTGCCACCAGTGATTCTAGGGGCCACTACAATGAGCAGTTCTTC
cdr3_aa: CATSDSRGHYNEQFF

d_call: TRBD1
v_call: TRBV9
clone_size: NA
j_call: TRBJ2-3
cdr3_nt: TGTGCCAGCACTGGACAGGGGACAGATACGCAGTATTTT
cdr3_aa: CASTGQGTDTQYF

d_call: NA
v_call: TRBV21-1
clone_size: NA
j_call: TRBJ1-1
cdr3_nt: TGTGCCAGCAGCAAAGTTGATAAGAGAGGAGCTTTCTTT
cdr3_aa: CASSKVDKRGAFF

d_call: TRBD1
v_call: TRBV5-1
clone_size: NA
j_call: TRBJ1-6
cdr3_nt: TGCGCCAGCAGCTTGGGGGACAGGGACGATTCACCCCTCCACTTT
cdr3_aa: CASSLGDRDDSPLHF

d_call: TRBD1
v_call: TRBV7-8
clone_size: NA
j_call: TRBJ2-2
cdr3_nt: TGTGCCAGCAGCAACCGGGACAGGGTGCCCGGGGAGCTGTTTTTT
cdr3_aa: CASSNRDRVPGELFF

d_call: NA
v_call: TRBV7-2
clone_size: NA
j_call: TRBJ2-3
cdr3_nt: TGTGCCAGCAGCTTAGCGGGGGGGCCCGGCACAGATACGCAGTATTTT
cdr3_aa: CASSLAGGPGTDTQYF

d_call: TRBD1
v_call: TRBV19
clone_size: NA
j_call: TRBJ2-6
cdr3_nt: TGTGCCAGTAGTACCTCCGGACAGGGGTCGAGAGGGGCCAACGTCCTGACTTTC
cdr3_aa: CASSTSGQGSRGANVLTF

d_call: NA
v_call: TRBV29-1
clone_size: NA
j_call: TRBJ2-4
cdr3_nt: TGCAGCCCCGCGGCGGGGTACTTC
cdr3_aa: CSPAAGYF

d_call: TRBD2
v_call: TRBV2
clone_size: NA
j_call: TRBJ2-2
cdr3_nt: TGTGCCAGCAGTCTCTTCGGGGGGGAGACCGGGGAGCTGTTTTTT
cdr3_aa: CASSLFGGETGELFF

d_call: NA
v_call: TRBV18
clone_size: NA
j_call: TRBJ2-5
cdr3_nt: TGTGCCAGCTCACCAGGGCCGGGACACCGAGAGACCCAGTACTTC
cdr3_aa: CASSPGPGHRETQYF

d_call: NA
v_call: TRBV5-6
clone_size: NA
j_call: TRBJ2-1
cdr3_nt: TGTGCCAGCAGCCAACTCCGGGGGAGCTCCTACAATGAGCAGTTCTTC
cdr3_aa: CASSQLRGSSYNEQFF

d_call: TRBD1
v_call: TRBV27
clone_size: NA
j_call: TRBJ1-6
cdr3_nt: TGTGCCAGCCGACATTTAGGGTTCGCGGGGGACAGGAGCTCCTATAATTCACCCCTCCACTTT
cdr3_aa: CASRHLGFAGDRSSYNSPLHF

d_call: NA
v_call: TRBV5-4
clone_size: few
j_call: TRBJ1-1
cdr3_nt: TGTGCCAGCAGCTTGGTGGGGGCGGAAACTGAAGCTTTCTTT
cdr3_aa: CASSLVGAETEAFF

d_call: NA
v_call: TRBV2
clone_size: NA
j_call: TRBJ1-1
cdr3_nt: TGTGCCAGCAGTGAAAGGGAGGGCACTGAAGCTTTCTTT
cdr3_aa: CASSEREGTEAFF

d_call: NA
v_call: TRBV6-5
clone_size: NA
j_call: TRBJ2-7
cdr3_nt: TGTGCCAGCAGTTACTCGCACCTGGCCGGGTCCTACGAGCAGTACTTC
cdr3_aa: CASSYSHLAGSYEQYF

d_call: TRBD1
v_call: TRBV18
clone_size: NA
j_call: TRBJ2-7
cdr3_nt: TGTGCCAGCTCACCAGACAGGGTCTACGAGCAGTACTTC
cdr3_aa: CASSPDRVYEQYF

d_call: NA
v_call: TRBV7-6
clone_size: NA
j_call: TRBJ1-5
cdr3_nt: TGTGCCAGCAGCTTAATGAAGAGGGTCACACGAACCGATAGCAATCAGCCCCAGCATTTT
cdr3_aa: CASSLMKRVTRTDSNQPQHF

d_call: NA
v_call: TRBV5-5
clone_size: NA
j_call: TRBJ1-2
cdr3_nt: TGTGCCAGCAGCCTTCGGGGAGACTATGGCTACACCTTC
cdr3_aa: CASSLRGDYGYTF

d_call: NA
v_call: TRBV7-2
clone_size: NA
j_call: TRBJ1-5
cdr3_nt: TGTGCCAGCAGCTTTTCAGGGGTAGGACAGCCCCAGCATTTT
cdr3_aa: CASSFSGVGQPQHF

d_call: NA
v_call: TRBV29-1
clone_size: NA
j_call: TRBJ2-3
cdr3_nt: TGCAGCGTTCCAGGGTGGGGGGGCGCGAGCACAGATACGCAGTATTTT
cdr3_aa: CSVPGWGGASTDTQYF

d_call: TRBD1
v_call: TRBV5-1
clone_size: NA
j_call: TRBJ1-2
cdr3_nt: TGCGCCAGCAGTTTAGGGACAGAATATGCGGGCTACACCTTC
cdr3_aa: CASSLGTEYAGYTF

d_call: NA
v_call: TRBV2
clone_size: NA
j_call: TRBJ2-3
cdr3_nt: TGTGCCAGCGGCCCCGATCCTAGAGATACGCAGTATTTT
cdr3_aa: CASGPDPRDTQYF

d_call: NA
v_call: TRBV27
clone_size: NA
j_call: TRBJ1-6
cdr3_nt: TGTGCCAGCAGTTTATCTGGCAGGGGTTATTCACCCCTCCACTTT
cdr3_aa: CASSLSGRGYSPLHF

d_call: TRBD1
v_call: TRBV3-1/TRBV3-2
clone_size: NA
j_call: TRBJ1-1
cdr3_nt: TGTGCCAGCAGTCTCATCAGGGACAGTGCGGCTTTCTTT
cdr3_aa: CASSLIRDSAAFF

d_call: NA
v_call: TRBV4-1
clone_size: NA
j_call: TRBJ1-2
cdr3_nt: TGCGCCAGCAGCCAAGCCGTGGGAGGCTACTATGGCTACACCTTC
cdr3_aa: CASSQAVGGYYGYTF

d_call: NA
v_call: TRBV2
clone_size: NA
j_call: TRBJ1-5
cdr3_nt: TGTGCCAGCGGGCGGGGGTCCCAATTCGGTCAGCCCCAGCATTTT
cdr3_aa: CASGRGSQFGQPQHF

d_call: TRBD1
v_call: TRBV19
clone_size: NA
j_call: TRBJ1-5
cdr3_nt: TGTGCCAGTAGCCTCCGAGGGGGCTATCAGCCCCAGCATTTT
cdr3_aa: CASSLRGGYQPQHF

d_call: NA
v_call: TRBV30
clone_size: once
j_call: TRBJ2-7
cdr3_nt: TGTGCCTGCTCTAATTCCTACGAGCAGTACTTC
cdr3_aa: CACSNSYEQYF

d_call: NA
v_call: TRBV7-8
clone_size: NA
j_call: TRBJ2-1
cdr3_nt: TGTGCCAGCAGCTTAGTACCCATGAGCTCCTACAATGAGCAGTTCTTC
cdr3_aa: CASSLVPMSSYNEQFF

d_call: TRBD1
v_call: TRBV7-9
clone_size: once
j_call: TRBJ2-7
cdr3_nt: TGTGCCAGCAGCCCGGGCACAGGGGCCTACGAGCAGTACTTC
cdr3_aa: CASSPGTGAYEQYF

d_call: NA
v_call: TRBV6-2/TRBV6-3
clone_size: once
j_call: TRBJ1-5
cdr3_nt: TGTGCCAGCAGTTATGGACATGGCAATCAGCCCCAGCATTTT
cdr3_aa: CASSYGHGNQPQHF

d_call: NA
v_call: TRBV30
clone_size: NA
j_call: TRBJ1-5
cdr3_nt: TGTGCATCTGCGGCCGGCAATCAGCCCCAGCATTTT
cdr3_aa: CASAAGNQPQHF

d_call: TRBD1
v_call: TRBV4-1
clone_size: NA
j_call: TRBJ2-3
cdr3_nt: TGCGCCAGCAGCCTCCGGACAGGGGCCAACACAGATACGCAGTATTTT
cdr3_aa: CASSLRTGANTDTQYF

d_call: TRBD2
v_call: TRBV9
clone_size: once
j_call: TRBJ2-3
cdr3_nt: TGTGCCAGCAGCGTAGACGGTCGGAGCGGGGGAAGAGGCACAGATACGCAGTATTTT
cdr3_aa: CASSVDGRSGGRGTDTQYF

d_call: NA
v_call: TRBV5-5
clone_size: few
j_call: TRBJ2-3
cdr3_nt: TGTGCCAGCAGCCGCGGGACTCACAGTGAAGATACGCAGTATTTT
cdr3_aa: CASSRGTHSEDTQYF

d_call: NA
v_call: TRBV5-6
clone_size: NA
j_call: TRBJ1-1
cdr3_nt: TGTGCCAGCACCCCCTGGGCCTCTAACACTGAAGCTTTCTTT
cdr3_aa: CASTPWASNTEAFF

d_call: TRBD2
v_call: TRBV18
clone_size: NA
j_call: TRBJ2-7
cdr3_nt: TGTGCCAGCTCACCATTCAAGGCTAGCGGGGCGTACGAGCAGTACTTC
cdr3_aa: CASSPFKASGAYEQYF

d_call: TRBD2
v_call: TRBV27
clone_size: NA
j_call: TRBJ2-2
cdr3_nt: TGTGCCAGCAGTTTGATAGCGGGGGGGCCCGGGGAGCTGTTTTTT
cdr3_aa: CASSLIAGGPGELFF

d_call: NA
v_call: TRBV3-1/TRBV3-2
clone_size: NA
j_call: TRBJ2-7
cdr3_nt: TGTGCCAGCAGCCTGACTTTCTACGAGCAGTACTTC
cdr3_aa: CASSLTFYEQYF

d_call: NA
v_call: TRBV12-3/TRBV12-4
clone_size: NA
j_call: TRBJ1-1
cdr3_nt: TGTGCCAGCAGTTTAGAGGGGAAAGATGAAGCTTTCTTT
cdr3_aa: CASSLEGKDEAFF